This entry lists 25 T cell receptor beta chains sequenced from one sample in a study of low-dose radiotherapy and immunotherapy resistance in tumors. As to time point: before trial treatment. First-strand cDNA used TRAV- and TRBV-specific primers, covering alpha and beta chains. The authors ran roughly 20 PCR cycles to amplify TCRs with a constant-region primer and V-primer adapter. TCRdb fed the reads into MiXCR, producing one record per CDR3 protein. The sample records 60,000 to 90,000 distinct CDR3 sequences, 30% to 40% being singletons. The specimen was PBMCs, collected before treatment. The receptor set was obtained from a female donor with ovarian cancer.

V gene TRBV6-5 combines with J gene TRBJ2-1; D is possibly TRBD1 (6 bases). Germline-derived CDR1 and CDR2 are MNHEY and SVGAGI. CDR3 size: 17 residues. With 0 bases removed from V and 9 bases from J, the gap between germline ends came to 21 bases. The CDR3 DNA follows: TGTGCCAGCAGTTACTCATACCCAGGGGTCTCACAAAGTGAGCAGTTCTTC. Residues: CASSYSYPGVSQSEQFF.

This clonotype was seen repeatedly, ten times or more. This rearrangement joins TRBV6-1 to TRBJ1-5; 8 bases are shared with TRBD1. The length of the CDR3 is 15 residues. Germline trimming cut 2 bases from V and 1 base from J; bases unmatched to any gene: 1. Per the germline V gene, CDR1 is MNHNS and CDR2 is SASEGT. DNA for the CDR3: TGTGCCAGCAGTGAAAACAGGGGGAGCAATCAGCCCCAGCATTTT. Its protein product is CASSENRGSNQPQHF.

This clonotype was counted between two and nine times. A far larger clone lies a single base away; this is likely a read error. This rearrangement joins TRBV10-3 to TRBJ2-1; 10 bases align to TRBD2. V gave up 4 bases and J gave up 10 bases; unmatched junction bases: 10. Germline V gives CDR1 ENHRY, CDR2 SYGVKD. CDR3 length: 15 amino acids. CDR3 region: CAISVVASGSDEQFF. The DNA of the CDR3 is TGTGCCATCAGTGTAGTCGCTAGCGGGAGCGACGAGCAGTTCTTC.

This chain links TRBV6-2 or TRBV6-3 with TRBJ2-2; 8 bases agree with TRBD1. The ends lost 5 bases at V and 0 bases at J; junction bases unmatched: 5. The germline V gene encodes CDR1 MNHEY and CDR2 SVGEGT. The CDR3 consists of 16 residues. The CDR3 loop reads CASSPETGANTGELFF. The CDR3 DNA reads TGTGCCAGCAGTCCGGAGACAGGGGCGAACACCGGGGAGCTGTTTTTT.

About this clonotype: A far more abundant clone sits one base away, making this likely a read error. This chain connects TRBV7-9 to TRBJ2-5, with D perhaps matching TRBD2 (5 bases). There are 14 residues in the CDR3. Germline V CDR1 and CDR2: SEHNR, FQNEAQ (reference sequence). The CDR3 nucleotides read TGTGCCAGCAGCTTAGCGTCGACTAAAGAGACCCAGAACTTC. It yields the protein CASSLASTKETQNF. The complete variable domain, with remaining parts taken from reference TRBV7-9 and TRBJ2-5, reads DTGVSQNPRHKITKRGQNVTFRCDPISEHNRLYWYRQTLGQGPEFLTYFQNEAQLEKSRLLSDRFSAERPKGSFSTLEIQRTEQGDSAMYLCASSLASTKETQNFGPGTRLLVL.

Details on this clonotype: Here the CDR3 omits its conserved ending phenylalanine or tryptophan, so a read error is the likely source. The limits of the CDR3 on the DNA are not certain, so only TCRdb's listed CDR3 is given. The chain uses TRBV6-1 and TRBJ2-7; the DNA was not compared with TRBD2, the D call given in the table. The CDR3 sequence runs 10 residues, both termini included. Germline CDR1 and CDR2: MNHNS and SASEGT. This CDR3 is CASLSMGLAG.

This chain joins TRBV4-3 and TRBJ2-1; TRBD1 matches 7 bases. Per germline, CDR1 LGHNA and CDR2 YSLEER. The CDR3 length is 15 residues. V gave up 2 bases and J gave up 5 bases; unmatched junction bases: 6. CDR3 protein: CASSQKTGRNNEQFF. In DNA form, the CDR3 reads TGCGCCAGCAGCCAAAAGACAGGGCGGAACAATGAGCAGTTCTTC.

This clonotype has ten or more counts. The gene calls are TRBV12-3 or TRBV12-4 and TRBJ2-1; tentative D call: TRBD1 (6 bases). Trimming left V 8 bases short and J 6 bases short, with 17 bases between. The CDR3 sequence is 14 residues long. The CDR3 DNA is TGTGCCAGCCGGGACACGGGACGCATCAATGAGCAGTTCTTC. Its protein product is CASRDTGRINEQFF.

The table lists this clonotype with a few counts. CDR3 DNA sequence: TGTGCCAGCATTGTGTCCGGGAGTCGCTACAATGAGCAGTTCTTC. Protein product: CASIVSGSRYNEQFF. The V call is TRBV28, the J call TRBJ2-1; perhaps TRBD2 as D (6 bases). The V end was cut by 7 bases, the J end by 3 bases, with 16 bases between. CDR1 is MDHEN and CDR2 is SYDVKM in the germline V gene. The CDR3 consists of 15 residues.

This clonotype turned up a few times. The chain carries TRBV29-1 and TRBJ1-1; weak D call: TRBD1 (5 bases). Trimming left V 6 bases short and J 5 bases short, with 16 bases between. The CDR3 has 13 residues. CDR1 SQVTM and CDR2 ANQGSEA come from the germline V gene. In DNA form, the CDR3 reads TGCAGCGTCGGGACTCCCCCTGGGACTGAAGCTTTCTTT. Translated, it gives CSVGTPPGTEAFF.

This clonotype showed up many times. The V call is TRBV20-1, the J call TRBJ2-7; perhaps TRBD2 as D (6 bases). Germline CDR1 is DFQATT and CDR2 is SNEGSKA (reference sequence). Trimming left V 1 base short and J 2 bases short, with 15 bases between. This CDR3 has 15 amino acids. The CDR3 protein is CSARGPDYRAYEQYF. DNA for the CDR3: TGCAGTGCTAGAGGGCCGGACTACCGCGCCTACGAGCAGTACTTC.

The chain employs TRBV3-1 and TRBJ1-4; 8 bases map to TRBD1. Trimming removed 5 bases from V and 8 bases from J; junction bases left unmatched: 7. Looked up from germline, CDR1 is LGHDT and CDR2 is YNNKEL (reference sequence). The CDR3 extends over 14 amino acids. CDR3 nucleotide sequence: TGTGCCAGCAGCGCCGGGACAGGAGGCGAAAAACTGTTTTTT. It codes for CASSAGTGGEKLFF.

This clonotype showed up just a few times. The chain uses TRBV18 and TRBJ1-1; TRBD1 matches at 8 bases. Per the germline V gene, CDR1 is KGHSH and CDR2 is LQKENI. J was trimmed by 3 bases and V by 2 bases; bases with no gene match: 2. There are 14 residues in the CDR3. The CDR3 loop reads CASSPNRGYTEAFF. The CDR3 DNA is TGTGCCAGCTCACCAAACAGGGGGTACACTGAAGCTTTCTTT.

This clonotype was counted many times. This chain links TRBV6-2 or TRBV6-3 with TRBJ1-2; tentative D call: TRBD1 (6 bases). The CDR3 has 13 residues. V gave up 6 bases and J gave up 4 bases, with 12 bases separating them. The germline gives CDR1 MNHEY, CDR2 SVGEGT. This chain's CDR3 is CASRNGGGYGYTF. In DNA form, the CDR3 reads TGTGCCAGCAGGAACGGGGGCGGCTATGGCTACACCTTC.

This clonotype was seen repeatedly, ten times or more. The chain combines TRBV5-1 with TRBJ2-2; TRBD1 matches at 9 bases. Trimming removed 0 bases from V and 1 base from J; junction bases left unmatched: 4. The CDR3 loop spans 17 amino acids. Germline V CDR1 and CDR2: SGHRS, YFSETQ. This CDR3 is CASSLEGQGLNTGELFF. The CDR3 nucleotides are TGCGCCAGCAGCTTGGAGGGACAGGGATTGAACACCGGGGAGCTGTTTTTT.

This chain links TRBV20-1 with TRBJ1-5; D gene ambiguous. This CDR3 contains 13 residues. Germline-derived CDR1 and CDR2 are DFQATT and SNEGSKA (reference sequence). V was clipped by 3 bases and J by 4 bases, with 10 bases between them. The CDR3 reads CSARRTANQPQHF. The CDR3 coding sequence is TGCAGTGCTAGGCGGACGGCTAATCAGCCCCAGCATTTT.

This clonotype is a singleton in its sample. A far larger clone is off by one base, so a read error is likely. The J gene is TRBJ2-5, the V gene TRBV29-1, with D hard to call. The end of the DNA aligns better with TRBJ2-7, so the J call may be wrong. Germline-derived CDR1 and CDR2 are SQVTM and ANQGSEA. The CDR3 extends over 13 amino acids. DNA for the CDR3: TGCAGCGTTGATGCTCAGGACTCCTACGAGCAGTACTTC. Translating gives CSVDAQDSYEQYF.

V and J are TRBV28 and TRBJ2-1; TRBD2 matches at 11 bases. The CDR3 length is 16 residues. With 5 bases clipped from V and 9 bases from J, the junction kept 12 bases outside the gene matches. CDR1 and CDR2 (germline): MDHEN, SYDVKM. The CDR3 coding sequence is TGTGCCAGCAGTGCGGGGGGACTAGCGGTTCCCTTTGAGCAGTTCTTC. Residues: CASSAGGLAVPFEQFF. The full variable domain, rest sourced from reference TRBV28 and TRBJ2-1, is DVKVTQSSRYLVKRTGEKVFLECVQDMDHENMFWYRQDPGLGLRLIYFSYDVKMKEKGDIPEGYSVSREKKERFSLILESASTNQTSMYLCASSAGGLAVPFEQFFGPGTRLTVL.

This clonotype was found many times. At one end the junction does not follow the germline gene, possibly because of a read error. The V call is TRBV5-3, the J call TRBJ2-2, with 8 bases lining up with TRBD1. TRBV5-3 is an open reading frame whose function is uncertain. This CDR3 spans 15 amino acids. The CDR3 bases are TGTGCCAGCAGCTCGCAGGGGGCCCTCACCGGGGAGCTGTTTTTT. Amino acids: CASSSQGALTGELFF.

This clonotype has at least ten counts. CDR3 protein: CASRRGGTDTQYF. Here the CDR3 DNA reads TGTGCCAGCAGGAGAGGGGGCACAGATACGCAGTATTTT. The rearrangement links TRBV6-5 to TRBJ2-3; D assignment may be TRBD1 or TRBD2 (5 bases each). In germline, CDR1 is MNHEY, CDR2 SVGAGI. Trimming shortened V by 6 bases and J by 1 base, and 8 bases separated the two germline ends. The CDR3 covers 13 residues.

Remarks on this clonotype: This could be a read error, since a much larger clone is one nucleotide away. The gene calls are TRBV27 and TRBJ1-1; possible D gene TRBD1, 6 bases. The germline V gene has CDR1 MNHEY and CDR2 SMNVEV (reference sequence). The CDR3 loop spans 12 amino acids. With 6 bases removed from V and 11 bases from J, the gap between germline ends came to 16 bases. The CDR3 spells CASSPPIRGAFF. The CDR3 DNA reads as TGTGCCAGCAGCCCCCCTATAAGGGGGGCTTTCTTT.

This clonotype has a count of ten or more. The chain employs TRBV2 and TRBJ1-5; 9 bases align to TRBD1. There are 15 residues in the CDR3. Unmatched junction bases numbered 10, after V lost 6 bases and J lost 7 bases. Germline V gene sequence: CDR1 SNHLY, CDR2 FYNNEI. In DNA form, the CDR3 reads TGTGCCAGCAGGAGGACAGGGGAAACAAGACAGCCCCAGCATTTT. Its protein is CASRRTGETRQPQHF.

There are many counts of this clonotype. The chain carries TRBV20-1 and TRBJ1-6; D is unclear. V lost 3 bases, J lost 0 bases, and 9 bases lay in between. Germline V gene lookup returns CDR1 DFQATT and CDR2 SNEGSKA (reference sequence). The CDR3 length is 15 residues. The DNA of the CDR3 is TGCAGTGCTAGCCCAAGGAGCTCCTATAATTCACCCCTCCACTTT. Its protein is CSASPRSSYNSPLHF.

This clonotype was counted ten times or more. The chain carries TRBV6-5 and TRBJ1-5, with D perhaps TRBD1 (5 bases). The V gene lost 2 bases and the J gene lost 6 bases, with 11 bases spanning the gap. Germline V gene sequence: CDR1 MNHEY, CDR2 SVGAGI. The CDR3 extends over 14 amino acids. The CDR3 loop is CASSYRQRVQPQHF. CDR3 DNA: TGTGCCAGCAGTTACCGACAGCGGGTTCAGCCCCAGCATTTT.

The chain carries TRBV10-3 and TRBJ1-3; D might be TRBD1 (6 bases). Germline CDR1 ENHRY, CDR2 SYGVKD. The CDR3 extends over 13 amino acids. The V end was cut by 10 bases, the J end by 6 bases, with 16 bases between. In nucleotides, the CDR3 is TGTGCCACCAACCAGGGGTCGGTAAACACCATATATTTT. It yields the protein CATNQGSVNTIYF.